Sequencing of this TCR beta chain was carried out in a study of preoperative IRX-2 immunotherapy in early breast cancer. Repertoires were generated with immunoSEQ multiplex PCR, while TCRdb's copy carries only in-frame clones and drops some. The data hold some 25,000 clones, with around 91% observed a single time. The treatment: preoperative locoregional IRX-2 cytokine immunotherapy. Samples came from a phase Ib trial of preoperative locoregional IRX-2 cytokine immunotherapy. Sequenced here: tumor tissue, sampled after IRX-2 immunotherapy. The receptor comes from a human donor with breast cancer.

Here the CDR3 reads CASSYQSGLWTQYF. Written as DNA, the CDR3 is TGTGCCAGCAGTTACCAAAGCGGTCTGTGGACCCAGTACTTC. The chain recombines TRBV6-5 with TRBJ2-5; tentatively, D is TRBD2 (5 bases). V lost 2 bases and J 7 bases, leaving 14 bases between the germline ends. The length of the CDR3 is 14 residues. Germline assignment: CDR1 MNHEY and CDR2 SVGAGI.